This T cell receptor (beta chain) was found in a study of Ad26.COV2.S vaccination and SARS-CoV-2 variants. Study at large: Donor was assigned to the Ad26.COV2.S arm of trial COV1001. Administration of Ad26.COV2.S was intramuscular, either once or twice 56 days apart.

Data came from immunoSEQ multiplex PCR; TCRdb stores just in-frame clones and leaves some out. The top ten hold 1.5% to 2.5% of the sample, which has about 320,000 clones, about 82% seen once. Study-wide findings and caveats: Ad26.COV2.S recipients had broader spike-specific TCRs (P = 0.0014).

Treatment noted: some 19 received Ad26.COV2.S at low or high dose, single or two shots; 5 received placebo; per-sample allocation not given. Collection of samples fell on day 63 after the first vaccine or placebo injection. Trimming shortened V by 3 bases and J by 0 bases, and 14 bases separated the two germline ends. Germline values: CDR1 LGHDT, CDR2 YNNKEL (reference sequence). The CDR3 is 16 amino acids. A remark on this clone: Its antigen is unidentified.

The chain combines TRBV3-1 (or the pseudogene TRBV3-2) with TRBJ1-2, with D possibly TRBD1 on 5 matching bases. This clonotype originated in a person aged 18-65 years who received the Ad26.COV2.S COVID-19 vaccine or a placebo. This material consisted of peripheral blood, taken in a trial of Ad26.COV2.S vaccine versus placebo. The CDR3 DNA reads TGTGCCAGCAGCCAGAGACAGATCCGGGCTAACTATGGCTACACCTTC. Protein: CASSQRQIRANYGYTF.